One T cell receptor (beta chain) is described in this entry. The antigen remains undetermined. Donors were nominally healthy when sampled, though unrecorded immune exposures were likely. Germline V gives CDR1 SGHNT, CDR2 YYREEE (reference sequence). The CDR3 runs 16 residues. Germline trimming cut 1 base from V and 6 bases from J; bases unmatched to any gene: 2. This sample was included in a study of cytomegalovirus exposure and HLA in healthy donors. General study findings and limits: Highly shared variants forming one cluster were likely a sequencing artifact. There were reportedly fewer N-insertions in an Asian-associated ancestry cluster than the roughly 670-donor mean, in a later analysis. In a later analysis, at a false discovery rate of 0.05, 16,951 TCR beta sequences were associated with HLA alleles.

The PCR made use of 60 Vbeta and 13 Jbeta primers. TCRdb keeps only in-frame clones here, not all; method: immunoSEQ multiplex PCR. The table has some 150,000 clones, roughly three quarters seen once; the top ten hold around 1.3%. This receptor was identified in a woman in her 40s in good health and CMV-seronegative. The V gene is TRBV5-4, the J gene TRBJ2-1; TRBD2 agrees at 15 bases. Input material: PBMCs. For the CDR3, the DNA is TGTGCCAGCAGCTTGAGGACTAGCGGGGGGGCCAATGAGCAGTTCTTC. It specifies CASSLRTSGGANEQFF.